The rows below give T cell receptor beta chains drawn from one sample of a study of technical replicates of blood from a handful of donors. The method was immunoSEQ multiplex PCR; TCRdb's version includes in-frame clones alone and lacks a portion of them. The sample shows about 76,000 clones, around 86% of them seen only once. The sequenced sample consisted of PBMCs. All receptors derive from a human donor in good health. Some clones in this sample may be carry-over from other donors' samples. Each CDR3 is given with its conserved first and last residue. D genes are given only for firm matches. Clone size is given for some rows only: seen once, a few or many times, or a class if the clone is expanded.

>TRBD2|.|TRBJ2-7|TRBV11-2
TGTGCCAGCAGCTTGGCGACTAGCGGGAGACTGTACGAGCAGTACTTC
CASSLATSGRLYEQYF
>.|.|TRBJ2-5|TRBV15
TGTGCCACCAGCAGAGATTGGAACGGAGGAGAGACCCAGTACTTC
CATSRDWNGGETQYF
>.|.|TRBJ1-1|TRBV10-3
TGTGCCATTGCAGGGGATCCGAACACTGAAGCTTTCTTT
CAIAGDPNTEAFF
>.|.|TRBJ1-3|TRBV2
TGTGCCAGCACCCGAGGGCCCGGAAACACCATATATTTT
CASTRGPGNTIYF
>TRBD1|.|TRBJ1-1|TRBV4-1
TGCGCCAGCAGCCAAGGGGTGGCCAGGGGGCCCGCTGAAGCTTTCTTT
CASSQGVARGPAEAFF
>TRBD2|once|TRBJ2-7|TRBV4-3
TGCGCCAGCAGCCAAGATCTGAGGACTAGCGGGTACTCCTACGAGCAGTACTTC
CASSQDLRTSGYSYEQYF
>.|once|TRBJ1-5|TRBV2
TGTGCCAGCAGTGAACAGGCGAAACCAAATCAGCCCCAGCATTTT
CASSEQAKPNQPQHF
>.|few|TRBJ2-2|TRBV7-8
TGTGCCAGCAGCTTAACGGAAAACCCAGGGGTAGGCGGGGAGCTGTTTTTT
CASSLTENPGVGGELFF
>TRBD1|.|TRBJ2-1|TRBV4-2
TGTGCCAGCAGCCAAGAAGGACAGGCCTACAATGAGCAGTTCTTC
CASSQEGQAYNEQFF
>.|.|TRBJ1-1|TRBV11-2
TGTGCCAGCAGCTTACAGCCGAAGAGGGCTTTCTTT
CASSLQPKRAFF
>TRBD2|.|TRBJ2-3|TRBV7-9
TGTGCCAGCAGCCCCCGGAAGAGCGGGAGTACAGATACGCAGTATTTT
CASSPRKSGSTDTQYF
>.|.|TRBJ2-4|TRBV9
TGTGCCAGCAGCGTAGGGGGCCAAAACATTCAGTACTTC
CASSVGGQNIQYF
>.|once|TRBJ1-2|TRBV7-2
TGTGCCAGCAGCTCAAGCGGCCCGTCTGGCTACACCTTC
CASSSSGPSGYTF
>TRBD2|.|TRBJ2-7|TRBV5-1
TGCGCCAGCAGCATCCGCGAGGCTAGCGGGAAATACGAGCAGTACTTC
CASSIREASGKYEQYF
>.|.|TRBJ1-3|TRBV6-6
TGTGCCAGCAGTCCAGTCAGGTCCGGAAACACCATATATTTT
CASSPVRSGNTIYF
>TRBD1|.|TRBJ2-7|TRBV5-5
TGTGCCAGCAGTCATCGGGACAGCTACTACGAGCAGTACTTC
CASSHRDSYYEQYF
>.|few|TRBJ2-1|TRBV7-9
TGTGCCAGCAGCGGTTCCGGGGGTGAGCAGTTCTTC
CASSGSGGEQFF
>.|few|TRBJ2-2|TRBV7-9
TGTGCCAGCATGCCGGGGGAACTATCAACCGGGGAGCTGTTTTTT
CASMPGELSTGELFF
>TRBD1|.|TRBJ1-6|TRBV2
TGTGCCAGCAGGACAGGGATTAATTCACCCCTCCACTTT
CASRTGINSPLHF
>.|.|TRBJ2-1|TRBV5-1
TGCGCCAGCAGCCTTGGTCAGGGCCAGGGCACGAATGAGCAGTTCTTC
CASSLGQGQGTNEQFF
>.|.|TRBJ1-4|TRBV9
TGTGCCAGCAGCCGAACCGCGGGGGCAACTAATGAAAAACTGTTTTTT
CASSRTAGATNEKLFF
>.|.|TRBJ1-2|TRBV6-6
TGTGCCAGCAGTTACTCACAGGGTGGCTATGGCTACACCTTC
CASSYSQGGYGYTF
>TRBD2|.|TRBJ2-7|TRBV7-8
TGTGCCAGCAGCTTGACTAGCGGGGGGAATACCTACGAGCAGTACTTC
CASSLTSGGNTYEQYF
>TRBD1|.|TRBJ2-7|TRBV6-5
TGTGCCAGCAGAATGGGGACAGGGGGCTACGAGCAGTACTTC
CASRMGTGGYEQYF
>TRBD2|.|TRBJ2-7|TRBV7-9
TGTGCCAGCAGCTTATCAGCGGGGGGGACCTACGAGCAGTACTTC
CASSLSAGGTYEQYF
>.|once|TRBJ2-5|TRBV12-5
TGTGCTAGTGGTGATAAGACAGCGATGGGAAAAGAGACCCAGTACTTC
CASGDKTAMGKETQYF
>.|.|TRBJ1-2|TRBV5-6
TGTGCCAGCCGCCGGTATCCTAACTATGGCTACACCTTC
CASRRYPNYGYTF
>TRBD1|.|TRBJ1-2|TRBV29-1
TGCAGCGTTGCGAGGGGGCAGGATGGCTACACCTTC
CSVARGQDGYTF
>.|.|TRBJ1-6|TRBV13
TGTGCCAGCAGCTTCGGGGTGGGACTGAATAATTCACCCCTCCACTTT
CASSFGVGLNNSPLHF
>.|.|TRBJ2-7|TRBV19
TGTGCCAGTAGCGAGCGAGCAGAGCCATACGAGCAGTACTTC
CASSERAEPYEQYF
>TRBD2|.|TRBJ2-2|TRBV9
TGTGCCAGCAGCGTTAGCGGGTCGAACACCGGGGAGCTGTTTTTT
CASSVSGSNTGELFF
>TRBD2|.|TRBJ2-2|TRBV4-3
TGCGCCAGCAGCCTGGGCGGGAGGGCAGTCGGGGAGCTGTTTTTT
CASSLGGRAVGELFF
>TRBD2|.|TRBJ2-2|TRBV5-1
TGCGCCAGCAGCTCAACGCACCTAGCGGGTAGTACCGGGGAGCTGTTTTTT
CASSSTHLAGSTGELFF
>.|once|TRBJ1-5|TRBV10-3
TGTGCCATCAGTGCCACGGGTAATCAGCCCCAGCATTTT
CAISATGNQPQHF
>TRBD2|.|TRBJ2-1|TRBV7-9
TGTGCCAGCATCCAACTAGCGGGGGAAAGCAATGAGCAGTTCTTC
CASIQLAGESNEQFF
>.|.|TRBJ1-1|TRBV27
TGTGCCAGCAGGGATCGGAGGACAGACTCAAACACTGAAGCTTTCTTT
CASRDRRTDSNTEAFF
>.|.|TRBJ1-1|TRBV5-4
TGTGCCAGCAGCTTGGCCATAGGCAGGTCTGGCGTGGGCACTGAAGCTTTCTTT
CASSLAIGRSGVGTEAFF
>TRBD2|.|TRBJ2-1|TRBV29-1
TGCAGCGTCGCCGGGTGGAGACTAGCGGATTACAATGAGCAGTTCTTC
CSVAGWRLADYNEQFF
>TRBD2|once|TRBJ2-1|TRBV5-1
TGCGCCAGCAGCCCTACGGTAGCGGGGGAAAACAATGAGCAGTTCTTC
CASSPTVAGENNEQFF
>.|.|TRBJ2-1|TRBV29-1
TGCAGCGTCTCGGACTATCTCTCTCACAATGAGCAGTTCTTC
CSVSDYLSHNEQFF
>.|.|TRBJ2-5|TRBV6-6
TGTGCCAGCAGAGCCCCCTTAGAGACCCAGTACTTC
CASRAPLETQYF
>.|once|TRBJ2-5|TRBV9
TGTGCCAGCAGCGTAGGGCCGGGGAAAGAGACCCAGTACTTC
CASSVGPGKETQYF
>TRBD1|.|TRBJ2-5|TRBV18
TGTGCCAGCTCACCACCGAGGCGGACAGGGAAGGAAGAGACCCAGTACTTC
CASSPPRRTGKEETQYF
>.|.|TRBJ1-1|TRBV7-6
TGTGCCAGCAGTCGAGACAGTTTGAACACTGAAGCTTTCTTT
CASSRDSLNTEAFF
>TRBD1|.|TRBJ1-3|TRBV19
TGTGCCAGTAGTCCCTCTTTGGCCAGGGGGGGAAACACCATATATTTT
CASSPSLARGGNTIYF
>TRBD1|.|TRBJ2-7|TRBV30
TGTGCCTGGAGAAAGACAGGGGGCGTATACGAGCAGTACTTC
CAWRKTGGVYEQYF
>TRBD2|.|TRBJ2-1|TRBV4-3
TGCGCCAGCAGCCAGCCCCCAGCGGGAGGAAAGGATGAGCAGTTCTTC
CASSQPPAGGKDEQFF
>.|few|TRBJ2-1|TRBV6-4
TGTGCCAGCAGTAGCACAGGGGAGGTCAGGGAGCAGTTCTTC
CASSSTGEVREQFF
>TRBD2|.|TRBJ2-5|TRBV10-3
TGTGCCATAAGGATTTGGGGGGGAGAGACCCAGTACTTC
CAIRIWGGETQYF
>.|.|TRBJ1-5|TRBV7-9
TGTGCCAGCAGCTTGGTCGGGGTGGAGGGCCAGCCCCAGCATTTT
CASSLVGVEGQPQHF
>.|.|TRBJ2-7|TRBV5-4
TGTGCCAGCAGACGGTACGAGCAGTACTTC
CASRRYEQYF
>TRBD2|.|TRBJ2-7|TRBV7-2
TGTGCCAGCAGCACCGGGACTAGGGGTCGGCAGTACTTC
CASSTGTRGRQYF
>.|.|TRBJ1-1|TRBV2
TGTGCCAGCAGGGAGACAGGCTGGAACACTGAAGCTTTCTTT
CASRETGWNTEAFF
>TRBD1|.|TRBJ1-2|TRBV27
TGTGCCAGCAGTCCCACAGGGGCTGATAATTGGCGCCACACCTTC
CASSPTGADNWRHTF
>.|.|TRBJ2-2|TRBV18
TGTGCCAGCTCACGCCAGGGACTGATCACCGGGGAGCTGTTTTTT
CASSRQGLITGELFF
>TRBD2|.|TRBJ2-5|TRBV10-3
TGTGCCATCAGTGGGACTAGCGGGATTACGAAGACCCAGTACTTC
CAISGTSGITKTQYF
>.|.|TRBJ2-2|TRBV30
TGTGCCTGGAGTGTAACAGATGCGAACACCGGGGAGCTGTTTTTT
CAWSVTDANTGELFF
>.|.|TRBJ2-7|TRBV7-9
TGTGCCAGCAGCCCTTTTAGCGGCGAGCAGTACTTC
CASSPFSGEQYF
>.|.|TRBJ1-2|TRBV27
TGTGCCAGCAGTTTTAGGGGAAACTATGGCTACACCTTC
CASSFRGNYGYTF
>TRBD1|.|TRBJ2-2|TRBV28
TGTGCCAGCAGTTTACTGGGACAGGGGAACACCGGGGAGCTGTTTTTT
CASSLLGQGNTGELFF